Below, 19 T cell receptor beta chains from the same sample are listed, as sequenced in a study of blood T cell repertoires in COVID-19. The assay was immunoSEQ multiplex PCR, and TCRdb's table has in-frame clones only and misses some. The sample includes more than 60,000 clones, 90% seen only once; the top ten take 6.5% to 8.5%. The sample was peripheral blood. Source of these receptors: a human donor in a cohort sampled during active COVID-19.

V is TRBV9 and J is TRBJ2-3; D is unresolved. The CDR3 loop spans 13 amino acids. Germline values: CDR1 SGDLS, CDR2 YYNGEE. The V and J ends lost 0 bases and 3 bases respectively, with 5 bases between them. The CDR3 nucleotides read TGTGCCAGCAGCGTAGCGAGAACAGATACGCAGTATTTT. Encoded protein: CASSVARTDTQYF.

The chain carries TRBV3-1 (or the pseudogene TRBV3-2) and TRBJ1-2; D gene unclear. Germline V gives CDR1 LGHDT, CDR2 YNNKEL (reference sequence). Trimming left V 1 base short and J 7 bases short, with 10 bases between. There are 13 residues in the CDR3. CDR3 region: CASSQVENIGYTF. In DNA, the CDR3 is TGTGCCAGCAGCCAAGTGGAGAATATTGGCTACACCTTC.

This sequence joins TRBV11-2 and TRBJ1-2; 10 bases fit TRBD1. This CDR3 has 16 amino acids. V was clipped by 2 bases and J by 5 bases; unmatched bases: 8. CDR1 and CDR2 (germline): SGHAT, FQNNGV. The CDR3 DNA reads as TGTGCCAGCAGCTTATCCCGGGACAGGGGAGGGTATGGCTACACCTTC. It encodes CASSLSRDRGGYGYTF.

The gene calls are TRBV28 and TRBJ2-7; 11 nucleotides match TRBD1. Germline assignment: CDR1 MDHEN and CDR2 SYDVKM. The CDR3 length is 14 residues. The trim removed 7 bases at V and 7 bases at J, leaving 9 bases unmatched. This CDR3 is CASTTGQGALEQYF. The CDR3 region has the DNA TGTGCCAGCACCACTGGACAGGGGGCGCTTGAGCAGTACTTC. Full variable domain (outside the CDR3, taken from reference TRBV28 and TRBJ2-7): DVKVTQSSRYLVKRTGEKVFLECVQDMDHENMFWYRQDPGLGLRLIYFSYDVKMKEKGDIPEGYSVSREKKERFSLILESASTNQTSMYLCASTTGQGALEQYFGPGTRLTVT.

The gene calls are TRBV15 and TRBJ1-2; 10 positions agree with TRBD1. CDR3 size: 15 residues. Germline-derived CDR1 and CDR2 are LNHNV and YYDKDF (reference sequence). The V and J ends lost 5 bases and 5 bases, in that order; junction bases with no gene match: 8. CDR3 loop: CATSEEGQGKYGYTF. DNA of the CDR3: TGTGCCACCAGCGAGGAGGGACAGGGGAAATATGGCTACACCTTC.

CDR3 sequence: CASSDDRGDTQYF. DNA for the CDR3: TGTGCCAGCAGCGACGACAGGGGAGATACGCAGTATTTT. The chain combines TRBV5-4 with TRBJ2-3; 8 bases are shared with TRBD1. V was pared by 4 bases and J by 5 bases, with 3 bases of the junction left unmatched. Germline CDR1 is SGHNT and CDR2 is YYREEE (reference sequence). The CDR3 is made up of 13 amino acids.

The V and J genes are TRBV3-1 (or the pseudogene TRBV3-2) and TRBJ2-1, with D maybe TRBD2 (5 bases). Germline CDR1 reads LGHDT; CDR2 reads YNNKEL (reference sequence). V shed 2 bases and J shed 1 base, with 15 bases lying between them. The CDR3 runs to 17 residues. The CDR3 DNA reads TGTGCCAGCAGCCAATTAAAACTAGTAGGTTCCTACAATGAGCAGTTCTTC. This translates into CASSQLKLVGSYNEQFF.

The sample holds a few counts of this clone. The V gene is TRBV4-3, the J gene TRBJ1-2; TRBD1 matches 9 bases. The CDR3 sequence is 16 residues long. The ends lost 4 bases at V and 2 bases at J; junction bases unmatched: 8. Germline V gives CDR1 LGHNA, CDR2 YSLEER. The CDR3 sequence is CASSPRTGQGNYGYTF. Written as DNA, the CDR3 is TGCGCCAGCAGCCCCCGAACCGGACAGGGGAACTATGGCTACACCTTC.

The CDR3 here is CAREGVMGSEAFF. The CDR3 DNA reads TGTGCCAGAGAGGGGGTGATGGGGTCTGAAGCTTTCTTT. The rearrangement uses TRBV7-9 and TRBJ1-1, with D possibly matching TRBD1 (6 bases). This CDR3 comprises 13 residues. CDR1 and CDR2 from the germline V gene are SEHNR and FQNEAQ (reference sequence). With 9 bases removed from V and 6 bases from J, the gap between germline ends came to 17 bases.

The chain combines TRBV6-5 with TRBJ1-1; no definite D call. The ends were cut back, 7 bases at V and 11 bases at J, with 23 bases in the middle. The CDR3 length is 14 residues. CDR1 is MNHEY, CDR2 SVGAGI, per germline. The CDR3 is CASTLRGDRGPAFF. CDR3 nucleotides: TGTGCCAGCACCCTCCGTGGTGACCGCGGGCCCGCTTTCTTT.

The genes are TRBV27 and TRBJ2-7; 8 bases match TRBD1. The germline V gene has CDR1 MNHEY and CDR2 SMNVEV (reference sequence). The CDR3 has 13 amino acids. Trimming took 5 bases from V and 4 from J; bases not matched to a gene: 4. CDR3 sequence reads: CASSGTGGYEQYF. Written as DNA, the CDR3 is TGTGCCAGCAGTGGGACAGGAGGGTACGAGCAGTACTTC.

This chain joins TRBV7-6 and TRBJ2-3; a possible D gene is TRBD2 (5 bases). Germline CDR1 SGHVS, CDR2 FNYEAQ. V was cut by 2 bases and J by 5 bases, with 8 bases left in between. The CDR3 length is 13 residues. As DNA, the CDR3 is TGTGCCAGCAGCTTAATTGGAGGAGATACGCAGTATTTT. Residues: CASSLIGGDTQYF. Supplemented by reference TRBV7-6 and TRBJ2-3, the full variable domain reads GAGVSQSPRYKVTKRGQDVALRCDPISGHVSLYWYRQALGQGPEFLTYFNYEAQQDKSGLPNDRFSAERPEGSISTLTIQRTEQRDSAMYRCASSLIGGDTQYFGPGTRLTVL.

The chain joins TRBV19 to TRBJ1-5; no clear D gene. Per germline, CDR1 LNHDA and CDR2 SQIVND (reference sequence). V dropped 4 bases and J dropped 10 bases, with 8 bases sitting between them. The CDR3 covers 11 residues. CDR3 sequence (DNA): TGTGCCAGTAGTAGTACTCTCCCCCAGCATTTT. Residues: CASSSTLPQHF.

The chain uses TRBV27 and TRBJ2-7; 8 nucleotides match TRBD2. V trimming: 6 bases; J trimming: 4 bases; junction bases outside the gene matches: 5. The CDR3 is 13 amino acids. Germline CDR1 MNHEY, CDR2 SMNVEV (reference sequence). The CDR3 reads CASRRGGGYEQYF. DNA for the CDR3: TGTGCCAGCAGACGGGGCGGGGGGTACGAGCAGTACTTC.

The chain is built from TRBV5-1 and TRBJ1-2, with 8 bases lining up with TRBD1. In germline, CDR1 is SGHRS, CDR2 YFSETQ. The CDR3 runs 20 residues. Trimming at V came to 4 bases and at J to 4 bases, leaving 24 bases not matched to a gene. CDR3 coding DNA: TGCGCCAGCAGCCCGACCCTCCCAGGAGGACAGGGTGACATATTCTATGGCTACACCTTC. The encoded protein is CASSPTLPGGQGDIFYGYTF.

Written as DNA, the CDR3 is TGTGCCAGCAGCCGACAGGGGAATCAGCCCCAGCATTTT. This translates into CASSRQGNQPQHF. The chain uses TRBV6-5 and TRBJ1-5; 8 bases are shared with TRBD1. V shed 6 bases, J shed 4 bases, and the junction held 2 bases outside the gene matches. The CDR3 is 13 residues long. Per germline, CDR1 MNHEY and CDR2 SVGAGI.

V and J are TRBV10-1 and TRBJ2-2; D is unresolved. Germline loops: CDR1 WNHNN, CDR2 SYGVQD (reference sequence). The CDR3 totals 13 residues. The V and J ends lost 0 bases and 5 bases respectively, with 4 bases between them. The CDR3 is CASSESGTGELFF. The CDR3 nucleotides read TGCGCCAGCAGTGAGTCCGGTACCGGGGAGCTGTTTTTT.

This chain joins TRBV7-6 and TRBJ1-1; TRBD1 might be the D (6 bases). CDR3 size: 15 residues. Trimming pared 4 bases from V and 1 base from J, leaving 13 bases between. Germline V gives CDR1 SGHVS, CDR2 FNYEAQ. This CDR3 reads CASSSRTDQNTEAFF. The CDR3 DNA is TGTGCCAGCAGCTCACGGACAGACCAGAACACTGAAGCTTTCTTT.

This clone has a single count. The chain employs TRBV15 and TRBJ2-3; 8 bases match TRBD2. CDR1 and CDR2 (germline): LNHNV, YYDKDF (reference sequence). This CDR3 region has 17 residues. J lost 6 bases, V lost 0 bases, and 11 bases had no gene match. CDR3 sequence reads: CATSRDLLRGVGDTQYF. The CDR3 region has the DNA TGTGCCACCAGCAGAGATCTCTTGCGGGGGGTTGGGGATACGCAGTATTTT.